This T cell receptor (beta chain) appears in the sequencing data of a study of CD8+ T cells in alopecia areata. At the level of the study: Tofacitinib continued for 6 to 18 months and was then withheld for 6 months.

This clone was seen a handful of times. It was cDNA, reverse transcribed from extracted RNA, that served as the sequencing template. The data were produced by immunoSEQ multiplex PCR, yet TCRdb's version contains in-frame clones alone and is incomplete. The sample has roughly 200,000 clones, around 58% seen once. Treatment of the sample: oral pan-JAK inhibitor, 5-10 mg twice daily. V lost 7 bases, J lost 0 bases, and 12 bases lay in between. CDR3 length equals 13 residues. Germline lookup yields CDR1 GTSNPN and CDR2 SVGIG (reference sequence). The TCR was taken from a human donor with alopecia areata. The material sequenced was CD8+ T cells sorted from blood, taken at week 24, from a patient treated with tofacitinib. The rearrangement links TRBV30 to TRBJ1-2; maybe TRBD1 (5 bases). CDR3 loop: CASSTVANYGYTF. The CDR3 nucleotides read TGTGCCTCCTCGACAGTTGCTAACTATGGCTACACCTTC.